Below, 26 T cell receptor beta chains from the same sample are listed, as sequenced in a study of T cells in Graves' hyperthyroidism and ophthalmopathy. Using RNA transcripts as the source, TCR beta CDR3 regions were amplified. The TCR CDR3 first-round RT-PCR relied on the HTBI primer set. TCRdb reprocessed the multiplex PCR reads via MiXCR and lists one record per CDR3 protein. This table holds roughly 500,000 distinct CDR3 sequences, around 50% found once. The source material was peripheral blood or thyroid tissue (not recorded which). Every receptor here comes from an adult woman with Graves' disease, either hyperthyroidism or ophthalmopathy (not recorded which).

This chain links TRBV12-3 or TRBV12-4 with TRBJ2-7; D gene uncertain. With 3 bases removed from V and 3 bases from J, the gap between germline ends came to 9 bases. The CDR3 totals 13 residues. CDR3 in DNA: TGTGCCAGCAGTTTTACTAACTACTACGAGCAGTACTTC. Protein: CASSFTNYYEQYF.

This clonotype showed up many times. The chain has TRBV20-1 and TRBJ2-7; 8 nucleotides line up with TRBD1. J gave up 3 bases and V 6 bases, and 7 bases lay outside the gene matches. The germline V gene has CDR1 DFQATT and CDR2 SNEGSKA (reference sequence). This CDR3 spans 13 amino acids. The CDR3 here is CSAPDRGDYEQYF. In DNA form, the CDR3 reads TGCAGTGCCCCCGACAGGGGTGACTACGAGCAGTACTTC.

The chain links TRBV29-1 to TRBJ2-7; D unresolved. Per germline, CDR1 SQVTM and CDR2 ANQGSEA. There are 13 residues in the CDR3. V was pared by 4 bases and J by 1 base, with 11 bases between. The CDR3 loop reads CSVGVTGSYEQYF. The CDR3 bases are TGCAGCGTTGGCGTGACGGGTTCCTACGAGCAGTACTTC.

This rearrangement joins TRBV20-1 to TRBJ1-2; D gene ambiguous. Germline V gene lookup returns CDR1 DFQATT and CDR2 SNEGSKA (reference sequence). Trimming removed 1 base at V and 0 bases at J, with 15 bases between. The CDR3 sequence is 16 residues long. Here the CDR3 reads CSARAPFDGANYGYTF. CDR3 coding DNA: TGCAGTGCTAGAGCCCCCTTCGACGGTGCTAACTATGGCTACACCTTC.

This clonotype appeared a single time. As the CDR3 is not closed by the conserved phenylalanine or tryptophan, this likely results from a read error. The DNA is omitted, as the CDR3 cannot be located on it reliably, and the CDR3 follows TCRdb's listing. The V gene is TRBV5-8, the J gene TRBJ2-7; TRBD1, the D gene given by the table, was not confirmed from the DNA. Germline CDR1 is SGHTS and CDR2 is YDEGEE. A total of 10 residues make up the CDR3, ends included. CDR3 sequence reads: CASSLYGQST.

This clonotype has a count of ten or more. The rearrangement joins TRBV20-1 to TRBJ1-3, with D uncertain. V was pared by 0 bases and J by 0 bases, with 6 bases between. CDR1 is DFQATT, CDR2 SNEGSKA, per germline (reference sequence). This CDR3 is built from 14 residues. CDR3 amino acids: CSARDRNSGNTIYF. The DNA of the CDR3 is TGCAGTGCTAGAGATCGAAACTCTGGAAACACCATATATTTT.

In its sample, this clonotype was seen once. The rearrangement joins TRBV20-1 to TRBJ2-5; TRBD2 agrees at 7 bases. Germline values: CDR1 DFQATT, CDR2 SNEGSKA (reference sequence). The CDR3 consists of 16 residues. The trim removed 1 base at V and 2 bases at J, leaving 10 bases unmatched. CDR3 sequence reads: CSARGGLERGQETQYF. The CDR3 DNA sequence: TGCAGTGCTAGAGGAGGACTCGAGCGGGGTCAAGAGACCCAGTACTTC.

The V and J genes are TRBV7-9 and TRBJ2-7; TRBD2 matches at 7 bases. Germline V gene data show CDR1 as SEHNR and CDR2 as FQNEAQ (reference sequence). The J segment lost 5 bases and the V segment lost 1 base, leaving 5 bases of the junction unmatched. This CDR3 is 14 amino acids long. The CDR3 region is CASSLGDYVDEQYF. In DNA form, the CDR3 reads TGTGCCAGCAGCTTAGGGGACTATGTTGACGAGCAGTACTTC.

This clonotype was observed many times. The CDR3 loop is CASSLDGGSNTGELFF. CDR3 sequence (DNA): TGTGCCAGCAGCTTAGATGGAGGGTCGAACACCGGGGAGCTGTTTTTT. V gene TRBV7-3 combines with J gene TRBJ2-2, with D tentatively TRBD2 (6 bases). The CDR3 contains 16 residues. The germline V gene has CDR1 SGHTA and CDR2 FQGTGA. The V and J ends lost 2 bases and 0 bases respectively, with 10 bases between them.

The chain carries TRBV7-9 and TRBJ1-2; no reliable D call. V lost 4 bases and J lost 8, with 8 bases in between. The germline CDR1 and CDR2 sequences are SEHNR and FQNEAQ (reference sequence). The CDR3 covers 11 residues. CDR3 nucleotide sequence: TGTGCCAGCAGCTCTGACGGGGGCTACACCTTC. Encoded protein: CASSSDGGYTF.

Notes on this clonotype: The conserved phenylalanine or tryptophan is not found at the CDR3 terminus, so this likely reflects a read error. No DNA is shown, since the ends of the CDR3 on it are uncertain; the CDR3 is the one TCRdb lists. The gene calls are TRBV19 and TRBJ1-1; no DNA check was done on the table's D call, TRBD1. Germline V gene data show CDR1 as LNHDA and CDR2 as SQIVND (reference sequence). With termini counted, the CDR3 has 15 amino acids. CDR3 residues: CASRPQGTMNTEAFL.

The DNA for the CDR3 is TGCGCCAGCAGCCGCGCTCCGGACAGTCAAGAGACCCAGTACTTC. Translation: CASSRAPDSQETQYF. The gene calls are TRBV10-1 and TRBJ2-5, with D maybe TRBD1 (6 bases). Germline assignment: CDR1 WNHNN and CDR2 SYGVQD (reference sequence). V was clipped by 6 bases and J by 2 bases, with 16 bases between them. This CDR3 has 15 residues.

This clonotype was detected ten times or more. The chain recombines TRBV11-2 with TRBJ2-1; no firm D call. The CDR3 loop spans 13 amino acids. Germline values: CDR1 SGHAT, CDR2 FQNNGV. CDR3 DNA: TGTGCGAGCTCCGGTAGCTCCTACAATGAGCAGTTCTTC. It translates to CASSGSSYNEQFF.

The chain employs TRBV10-3 and TRBJ2-7; tentatively, D is TRBD2 (7 bases). The V end was cut by 5 bases, the J end by 4 bases, with 18 bases between. Germline V gives CDR1 ENHRY, CDR2 SYGVKD. This CDR3 region has 15 residues. The CDR3 DNA reads as TGTGCCATCAGTCCCTCTCAGGGGAGGGGGTACGAGCAGTACTTC. Translating gives CAISPSQGRGYEQYF.

This clonotype was recorded at least ten times. This chain joins TRBV2 and TRBJ1-5, with unresolved D. Germline V gene sequence: CDR1 SNHLY, CDR2 FYNNEI. The CDR3 has 13 amino acids. Trimming took 8 bases from V and 2 from J, leaving 10 bases between them. In nucleotides, the CDR3 is TGTGCCAGCTCCCCGATCGGCAATCAGCCCCAGCATTTT. This sequence encodes CASSPIGNQPQHF.

The chain employs TRBV7-7 and TRBJ1-6; weak D call: TRBD1 (5 bases). The CDR3 sequence is 14 residues long. Per the germline V gene, CDR1 is SSHAT and CDR2 is FNYEAQ (reference sequence). V was clipped by 7 bases and J by 14 bases, with 21 bases between them. CDR3 amino acids: CASTREKAVPTLHF. DNA of the CDR3: TGTGCCAGCACCAGGGAGAAAGCAGTTCCAACCCTCCACTTT.

The gene calls are TRBV2 and TRBJ1-1; D uncertain. The germline V gene encodes CDR1 SNHLY and CDR2 FYNNEI. Trimming stripped 4 bases from V and 6 bases from J, with 15 bases between. The CDR3 spans 14 residues. The CDR3 loop reads CASSAAWSVAEAFF. CDR3 nucleotide sequence: TGTGCCAGCAGTGCCGCATGGTCGGTCGCTGAAGCTTTCTTT.

The V and J genes are TRBV29-1 and TRBJ2-7; TRBD2 agrees at 7 bases. In germline, CDR1 is SQVTM, CDR2 ANQGSEA. After removal of 6 bases from V and 5 bases from J, the junction contained 10 bases not matched to a gene. This CDR3 comprises 13 residues. The CDR3 here is CSVAGGSENEQYF. Written as DNA, the CDR3 is TGCAGCGTGGCTGGCGGGAGCGAGAACGAGCAGTACTTC.

This clonotype was seen at least ten times. This chain's CDR3 is CASSRMRGTANSGANVLTF. CDR3 bases: TGTGCCAGCAGCCGAATGCGAGGGACAGCCAACTCTGGGGCCAACGTCCTGACTTTC. The chain has TRBV7-2 and TRBJ2-6; 7 nucleotides line up with TRBD1. The CDR3 is 19 residues long. Germline V gene sequence: CDR1 SGHTA, CDR2 FQGNSA. Trimming removed 5 bases from V and 0 bases from J; junction bases left unmatched: 13.

Concerning this clonotype: With a much larger clone just one base away, this may be a read error. CDR3 coding DNA: TGCGCCAGCAGCCAACAGGAGGGTGACACTGAAGCTTTCTTT. The encoded protein is CASSQQEGDTEAFF. This chain links TRBV7-9 with TRBJ1-1, with D possibly being TRBD1 (5 bases). Germline lookup yields CDR1 SEHNR and CDR2 FQNEAQ (reference sequence). The CDR3 has 14 residues.

The J gene is TRBJ1-2, the V gene TRBV5-1; D gene unclear. Germline lookup yields CDR1 SGHRS and CDR2 YFSETQ. The CDR3 contains 14 residues. Trimming left V 0 bases short and J 6 bases short, with 12 bases between. CDR3 sequence reads: CASSLGNSLDGYTF. The CDR3 DNA reads as TGCGCCAGCAGCTTGGGAAACAGTCTTGATGGCTACACCTTC.

This clonotype was detected many times. The V gene is TRBV5-8, the J gene TRBJ1-1; D not certain. CDR1 SGHTS and CDR2 YDEGEE come from the germline V gene. CDR3 size: 15 residues. V dropped 1 base and J dropped 2 bases, with 12 bases sitting between them. This chain's CDR3 is CASSLTRSVNTEAFF. The DNA of the CDR3 is TGTGCCAGCAGCTTGACGCGGTCAGTTAACACTGAAGCTTTCTTT.

Turning to this clonotype: At one of its ends the junction is not consistent with the germline gene, which may arise from a read error. The chain has TRBV7-9 and TRBJ2-7; TRBD2 is a possible D gene (5 bases). Per the germline V gene, CDR1 is SEHNR and CDR2 is FQNEAQ (reference sequence). This CDR3 contains 14 residues. The CDR3 is CASSWGRRAGELYF. CDR3 sequence (DNA): TGTGCCAGCAGCTGGGGTAGACGGGCCGGGGAGCTGTACTTC.

This clonotype was picked up many times. The CDR3 bases are TGCAGTGCTAGAGACTTCCTGGGGGGAGAGACCCAGTACTTC. Encoded protein: CSARDFLGGETQYF. The chain combines TRBV20-1 with TRBJ2-5; D may be TRBD2 (6 bases). CDR1 and CDR2 (germline): DFQATT, SNEGSKA (reference sequence). CDR3 size: 14 residues. V was shortened by 0 bases and J by 4 bases, with 12 bases between the two germline ends.

This clonotype was picked up many times. The chain employs TRBV7-9 and TRBJ2-2, with 8 bases fitting TRBD2. The CDR3 has 16 residues. Germline trimming cut 2 bases from V and 3 bases from J; bases unmatched to any gene: 5. Germline CDR1 SEHNR, CDR2 FQNEAQ (reference sequence). The CDR3 nucleotides read TGTGCCAGCAGCTTACAGCCGGGAGGGGACACCGGGGAGCTGTTTTTT. The encoded protein is CASSLQPGGDTGELFF. The whole variable domain, filled in from reference TRBV7-9 and TRBJ2-2, reads DTGVSQNPRHKITKRGQNVTFRCDPISEHNRLYWYRQTLGQGPEFLTYFQNEAQLEKSRLLSDRFSAERPKGSFSTLEIQRTEQGDSAMYLCASSLQPGGDTGELFFGEGSRLTVL.

This clonotype occurred many times. The V gene is TRBV20-1, the J gene TRBJ1-6, with 7 bases aligning to TRBD1. The CDR3 sequence is 13 residues long. The germline CDR1 and CDR2 sequences are DFQATT and SNEGSKA (reference sequence). Trimming removed 6 bases from V and 7 bases from J; junction bases left unmatched: 6. The CDR3 DNA is TGCAGTGCGACCGGGACAGTAAATTCACCCCTCCACTTT. Translated, it gives CSATGTVNSPLHF.